This TCR beta chain appears in the sequencing data of a study of blood T cell repertoires in COVID-19. The overall study: Both acute and convalescent COVID-19 samples were obtained from the United States, Italy and Spain. T cells, B-cell-depleted T cells, or PBMCs supplied cDNA or gDNA.

Trimming removed 2 bases from V and 8 bases from J, with 13 bases in between. CDR3 length: 13 amino acids. Per germline, CDR1 MDHEN and CDR2 SYDVKM. The method was immunoSEQ multiplex PCR; TCRdb's version includes in-frame clones alone and lacks a portion of them. This table has some 70,000 clones, around 89% appearing once. The sequenced sample was peripheral blood. V is TRBV28 and J is TRBJ2-7, with D tentatively TRBD2 (5 bases). The sequence was collected from a woman of 80 years or more with active COVID-19. CDR3 sequence reads: CASSLDSVRQQYF. In DNA form, the CDR3 reads TGTGCCAGCAGTTTAGATAGCGTTCGCCAGCAGTACTTC.